This TCR delta chain came from a study of γδ T cells in repeated Plasmodium falciparum infection. Study overall: Donors had four controlled P. falciparum NF54 infections over about 640 days. Samples were taken at baseline, before some infections, and 21 days after each. Study-level results: The Malian cohort came from a small rural village of predominantly one ethnic group.

On this clone: Its antigen is not known. A far larger clone is a single base away, which makes a read error likely. Other nucleotide sequences from this sample produce the same CDR3.

TCRdb made new clone calls on the multiplex PCR reads using CATT. The sample carries more than 70,000 delta-chain clones, approximately 1% recorded once. Vgamma9/Vdelta2+ and Vdelta2-negative gammadelta T cells were flow-sorted from PBMC for bulk sequencing. The germline V gene encodes CDR1 TSESDYY and CDR2 QEAYKQQN. The CDR3 contains 20 residues. Between the trimmed V and J ends, which lost 2 bases and 0 bases, there was a span of 26 bases. The TCR was taken from a pool of human donors (malaria-infected and uninfected, not separated). Specimen: gamma-delta T cells from blood. The chain carries TRAV38-2/DV8 and TRDJ1, with D possibly being TRDD3 (6 bases). TCRdb carries no J gene annotation; the J gene was assigned here by matching the DNA with germline. The CDR3 loop is CAYRRGNPTRGDLYTDKLIF. DNA of the CDR3: TGTGCTTATAGGAGAGGGAACCCTACGAGGGGGGACTTGTACACCGATAAACTCATCTTT.